The subject of this entry is one TCR beta chain. The antigen is unknown. This sample was included in a study of T cells in Graves' hyperthyroidism and ophthalmopathy. Study findings and constraints: Also found in blood were most expanded thyroid clonotypes above 0.001. Ophthalmopathy was model-predicted a median about 7.1 months pre-onset.

The study left out patients who had uncontrolled infection, other autoimmune disease, pregnancy or lactation. The diagnoses drew upon clinical symptoms, serum thyroxine and TRAb, thyroid ultrasound and orbital computed tomography. Amplified TCR beta CDR3 regions came from RNA transcripts. Researchers ran a first-round RT-PCR on the TCR CDR3 using the HTBI primer set. TCRdb processed the multiplex PCR reads anew with MiXCR; each CDR3 protein has one entry. Among a few hundred thousand distinct CDR3 sequences, approximately 48% were seen once, and the ten largest hold about 45%. Trimming left V 1 base short and J 10 bases short, with 8 bases between. This CDR3 has 11 amino acids. Germline V gene lookup returns CDR1 SGHRS and CDR2 YFSETQ.

The sequencing input was peripheral blood or thyroid tissue (not recorded which). The TCR originated in an adult woman with Graves' disease, either hyperthyroidism or ophthalmopathy (not recorded which). The chain couples TRBV5-1 to TRBJ1-1; no firm D call. The chain's CDR3 is CASSLREGAFF. In DNA, the CDR3 is TGCGCCAGCAGCTTGAGGGAGGGAGCTTTCTTT.